Presented here are 28 T cell receptor beta chains from one specimen sequenced in a study of early T cells in non-severe SARS-CoV-2 infection. TCRdb reprocessed the 5' RACE reads with MiXCR, giving one entry per CDR3 protein. This sample has some 48,000 distinct CDR3 sequences; approximately 9.8% occur once, and the top ten carry roughly 8.3%. The sample consisted of whole blood. The receptor set was obtained from an adult who was a healthcare worker with PCR-confirmed SARS-CoV-2 infection or an uninfected control (not recorded which).

This clonotype appeared many times. The rearrangement joins TRBV7-9 to TRBJ2-3; 10 bases agree with TRBD1. The CDR3 is 15 residues long. CDR1 and CDR2 (germline): SEHNR, FQNEAQ (reference sequence). V lost 3 bases to trimming and J lost 2 bases; unmatched junction nucleotides: 2. The CDR3, as DNA: TGTGCCAGCAGCTTGGACAGGGGGTACACAGATACGCAGTATTTT. Protein product: CASSLDRGYTDTQYF.

This clonotype was recorded a few times. This rearrangement joins TRBV5-4 to TRBJ2-2, with D unresolved. The CDR3 covers 13 residues. Germline CDR1 SGHNT, CDR2 YYREEE (reference sequence). Trimming stripped 4 bases from V and 5 bases from J, with 9 bases between. For the CDR3, the DNA is TGTGCCAGCAGCCAACCCCAAACCGGGGAGCTGTTTTTT. This codes for CASSQPQTGELFF.

This clonotype has ten or more counts. This chain joins TRBV7-9 and TRBJ1-1, with a tentative D call TRBD1 (5 bases). V was cut by 3 bases and J by 1 base, with 12 bases left in between. Germline assignment: CDR1 SEHNR and CDR2 FQNEAQ (reference sequence). CDR3 length: 15 residues. CDR3 loop: CASSLRSGGNTEAFF. The CDR3 DNA reads TGTGCCAGCAGCTTGCGGAGTGGGGGGAACACTGAAGCTTTCTTT.

In this sample, this clonotype turned up a few times. This chain connects TRBV18 to TRBJ1-6; no reliable D call. In germline, CDR1 is KGHSH, CDR2 LQKENI. The CDR3 is 13 residues long. Between the trimmed V and J ends, which lost 3 bases and 7 bases, there was a span of 7 bases. The CDR3 here is CASSPTGNSPLHF. CDR3 nucleotide sequence: TGTGCCAGCTCACCGACTGGGAATTCACCCCTCCACTTT. The variable domain in full, with the rest retrieved from reference TRBV18 and TRBJ1-6, is NAGVMQNPRHLVRRRGQEARLRCSPMKGHSHVYWYRQLPEEGLKFMVYLQKENIIDESGMPKERFSAEFPKEGPSILRIQQVVRGDSAAYFCASSPTGNSPLHFGNGTRLTVT.

This clonotype was seen ten or more times. The chain carries TRBV5-1 and TRBJ2-1; D is tentatively TRBD1 or TRBD2 (5 bases each). CDR1 and CDR2 from the germline V gene are SGHRS and YFSETQ. Trimming took off 2 bases at V and 4 bases at J, with 10 bases between the two ends. CDR3 length: 14 amino acids. The CDR3 is CASSFSEGYNEQFF. The DNA for the CDR3 is TGCGCCAGCAGCTTCTCAGAGGGGTACAATGAGCAGTTCTTC.

There are many counts of this clonotype. The V call is TRBV19, the J call TRBJ1-1; tentatively, D is TRBD1 (6 bases). Germline V gene sequence: CDR1 LNHDA, CDR2 SQIVND (reference sequence). This CDR3 is 14 amino acids long. V lost 1 base to trimming and J lost 1 base, with 7 bases between them. DNA for the CDR3: TGTGCCAGTAGTATAGGACAGGCGAACACTGAAGCTTTCTTT. This gives the protein CASSIGQANTEAFF.

Here the CDR3 reads CASSPPTVFPEAFF. In nucleotides, the CDR3 is TGTGCCAGCAGCCCCCCGACAGTATTCCCTGAAGCTTTCTTT. The chain recombines TRBV7-9 with TRBJ1-1, with TRBD1 as a possible D gene (5 bases). CDR1 and CDR2 from the germline V gene are SEHNR and FQNEAQ (reference sequence). V was cut by 5 bases and J by 6 bases, with 16 bases left in between. This CDR3 has 14 residues.

This clonotype has only a few counts. The chain joins TRBV20-1 to TRBJ2-7; D gene ambiguous. Trimming left V 3 bases short and J 5 bases short, with 11 bases between. The CDR3 is 12 residues long. Germline CDR1 DFQATT, CDR2 SNEGSKA (reference sequence). The CDR3 reads CSASSRAHEQYF. CDR3 DNA sequence: TGCAGTGCTAGCAGTAGGGCGCACGAGCAGTACTTC.

This chain uses TRBV18 with TRBJ2-3, with 10 positions matching TRBD2. The V and J ends lost 1 base and 3 bases, in that order; junction bases with no gene match: 10. Germline V gives CDR1 KGHSH, CDR2 LQKENI. The CDR3 consists of 18 residues. The CDR3 here is CASSPLPSGSGRTDTQYF. In DNA form, the CDR3 reads TGTGCCAGCTCACCACTCCCTAGCGGGAGCGGAAGAACAGATACGCAGTATTTT.

This chain links TRBV7-9 with TRBJ1-4; D may be TRBD1 (6 bases). V shed 4 bases and J shed 4 bases, with 10 bases lying between them. This CDR3 is 14 amino acids long. Germline values: CDR1 SEHNR, CDR2 FQNEAQ (reference sequence). As DNA, the CDR3 is TGTGCCAGCAGCTCACAGGGTTTTAATGAAAAACTGTTTTTT. Its protein product is CASSSQGFNEKLFF. Combining the CDR3 with reference TRBV7-9 and TRBJ1-4 gives the whole variable domain DTGVSQNPRHKITKRGQNVTFRCDPISEHNRLYWYRQTLGQGPEFLTYFQNEAQLEKSRLLSDRFSAERPKGSFSTLEIQRTEQGDSAMYLCASSSQGFNEKLFFGSGTQLSVL.

There are many counts of this clonotype. This sequence joins TRBV5-1 and TRBJ1-2; weak D call: TRBD1 (5 bases). With 0 bases removed from V and 8 bases from J, the gap between germline ends came to 14 bases. Germline V gives CDR1 SGHRS, CDR2 YFSETQ. The CDR3 consists of 14 residues. The CDR3 sequence: CASSLESRVDGYTF. The CDR3 DNA is TGCGCCAGCAGCTTGGAGTCCAGGGTGGACGGCTACACCTTC.

This chain links TRBV29-1 with TRBJ2-1; 10 bases line up with TRBD2. V gave up 7 bases and J gave up 7 bases; unmatched junction bases: 7. This CDR3 spans 13 amino acids. Germline lookup yields CDR1 SQVTM and CDR2 ANQGSEA. The DNA for the CDR3 is TGCAGCGCCGCAATTAGCGGGGGGAATGAGCAGTTCTTC. The encoded protein is CSAAISGGNEQFF.

This clonotype was observed at least ten times. The CDR3 nucleotides read TGCAGTGTTGCGCGAGCGGGAGGGCGTCTCGAGCAGTACTTC. Its translation: CSVARAGGRLEQYF. The chain uses TRBV20-1 and TRBJ2-7, with 10 bases matching TRBD2. V lost 7 bases to trimming and J lost 6 bases; unmatched junction nucleotides: 12. The CDR3 has 14 amino acids. The V gene's germline CDR1 is DFQATT and CDR2 SNEGSKA (reference sequence).

This clonotype showed up many times. The chain recombines TRBV6-5 with TRBJ2-5; D possibly uses TRBD1 or TRBD2 (5 bases each). Germline V gives CDR1 MNHEY, CDR2 SVGAGI. This CDR3 has 16 amino acids. V lost 2 bases and J lost 2, with 15 bases in between. The CDR3 nucleotides are TGTGCCAGCAGTTACAGAGGGACCGCAATTCAAGAGACCCAGTACTTC. Its translation is CASSYRGTAIQETQYF.

This clonotype was seen ten or more times. The chain is built from TRBV6-5 and TRBJ1-1; D gene uncertain. The CDR3 has 15 residues. The V gene lost 5 bases and the J gene lost 0 bases, with 13 bases spanning the gap. CDR1 and CDR2 (germline): MNHEY, SVGAGI. The CDR3 protein is CASSQQRYMNTEAFF. DNA for the CDR3: TGTGCCAGCAGTCAACAGAGATACATGAACACTGAAGCTTTCTTT.

This clonotype was recorded many times. V is TRBV7-8 and J is TRBJ1-4; D ambiguous. The V gene lost 5 bases and the J gene lost 7 bases, with 14 bases spanning the gap. Germline assignment: CDR1 SGHVS and CDR2 FQNEAQ. The CDR3 contains 14 residues. The chain's CDR3 is CASSQPPATEKLFF. CDR3 in DNA: TGTGCCAGCAGCCAACCCCCCGCGACTGAAAAACTGTTTTTT.

The chain links TRBV7-9 to TRBJ2-1, with D unresolved. V dropped 4 bases and J dropped 0 bases, with 16 bases sitting between them. This CDR3 is 17 amino acids long. Looked up from germline, CDR1 is SEHNR and CDR2 is FQNEAQ (reference sequence). The CDR3 region has the DNA TGTGCCAGCAGCTCCCTTTCCATAATCAACTCCTACAATGAGCAGTTCTTC. Amino acids: CASSSLSIINSYNEQFF. Full variable domain (outside the CDR3, taken from reference TRBV7-9 and TRBJ2-1): DTGVSQNPRHKITKRGQNVTFRCDPISEHNRLYWYRQTLGQGPEFLTYFQNEAQLEKSRLLSDRFSAERPKGSFSTLEIQRTEQGDSAMYLCASSSLSIINSYNEQFFGPGTRLTVL.

This clonotype came up many times. The chain links TRBV7-2 to TRBJ2-1; D unresolved. The CDR3 extends over 15 amino acids. V was cut by 1 base and J by 6 bases, with 13 bases left in between. CDR1 and CDR2 (germline): SGHTA, FQGNSA. The CDR3 bases are TGTGCCAGCAGCTTAGGAAGCCGCACAACCAATGAGCAGTTCTTC. It yields the protein CASSLGSRTTNEQFF.

This clonotype has a handful of counts. J is TRBJ1-2 and V is TRBV6-1; a possible D gene is TRBD1 (6 bases). CDR3 length: 15 amino acids. Germline-derived CDR1 and CDR2 are MNHNS and SASEGT. Trimming took off 4 bases at V and 8 bases at J, with 20 bases between the two ends. In nucleotides, the CDR3 is TGTGCCAGCAGTGCCCGGGCCGCGGGGGCGCGGGGCTACACCTTC. It codes for CASSARAAGARGYTF.

This clonotype was picked up many times. The chain recombines TRBV2 with TRBJ1-6; D remains ambiguous. The CDR3 has 12 residues. The V end lost 4 bases, the J end lost 7 bases, and 5 bases lay between the germline ends. Germline values: CDR1 SNHLY, CDR2 FYNNEI. CDR3 region: CASSVGNSPLHF. The CDR3 DNA is TGTGCCAGCAGTGTCGGAAATTCACCCCTCCACTTT.

This clonotype was observed many times. In DNA, the CDR3 is TGTGCCAGCAGCCCACTATACAGGGGGACCTACGAGCAGTACTTC. This codes for CASSPLYRGTYEQYF. V usage is TRBV7-9 and J usage is TRBJ2-7; 8 positions match TRBD1. V lost 5 bases and J lost 2; bases outside the gene matches: 8. The CDR3 loop spans 15 amino acids. The germline V gene encodes CDR1 SEHNR and CDR2 FQNEAQ (reference sequence).

This CDR3 is CAISAAGGSKDTQYF. The CDR3 DNA is TGTGCCATCAGTGCAGCGGGAGGGTCGAAAGATACGCAGTATTTT. This chain links TRBV10-3 with TRBJ2-3, with 10 bases identical to TRBD2. The V gene's germline CDR1 is ENHRY and CDR2 SYGVKD. The ends lost 4 bases at V and 5 bases at J; junction bases unmatched: 6. There are 15 residues in the CDR3.

This clonotype came up many times. The rearrangement links TRBV6-6 to TRBJ1-6; D remains ambiguous. Trimming left V 6 bases short and J 3 bases short, with 12 bases between. CDR1 and CDR2 from the germline V gene are MNHNY and SVGAGI (reference sequence). CDR3 length: 15 residues. The DNA for the CDR3 is TGTGCCAGCAGAGACCAGTCGAACTATAATTCACCCCTCCACTTT. This encodes CASRDQSNYNSPLHF.

The chain recombines TRBV29-1 with TRBJ2-2, with 11 bases aligning to TRBD2. Germline CDR1 and CDR2: SQVTM and ANQGSEA. J lost 3 bases, V lost 8 bases, and 14 bases had no gene match. The CDR3 is 17 amino acids. The CDR3 is CSHRRVAGGMDTGELFF. The CDR3 nucleotides read TGCAGCCATAGGAGGGTAGCGGGAGGGATGGACACCGGGGAGCTGTTTTTT.

The CDR3 here is CATDARGSPSYNEQFF. The CDR3 DNA reads as TGTGCCACCGACGCCAGGGGTTCCCCTTCCTACAATGAGCAGTTCTTC. The rearrangement links TRBV28 to TRBJ2-1; D perhaps matches TRBD1 (6 bases). Looked up from germline, CDR1 is MDHEN and CDR2 is SYDVKM. Between the trimmed V and J ends, which lost 10 bases and 1 base, there was a span of 20 bases. CDR3 length: 16 amino acids.

V is TRBV6-5 and J is TRBJ1-1; D is ambiguous. In germline, CDR1 is MNHEY, CDR2 SVGAGI. V was cut by 5 bases and J by 1 base, with 8 bases left in between. The CDR3 length is 13 residues. The CDR3 is CASSLGANTEAFF. The CDR3 bases are TGTGCCAGCAGTCTAGGAGCGAACACTGAAGCTTTCTTT.

CDR3 DNA sequence: TGTGCCAGCAGTAGCTGGGACAGGGCGCCCGGGAGAGAGTCCACAGATACGCAGTATTTT. Its protein product is CASSSWDRAPGRESTDTQYF. V and J are TRBV12-3 or TRBV12-4 and TRBJ2-3; 9 positions match TRBD1. This CDR3 comprises 20 residues. The ends lost 5 bases at V and 2 bases at J; junction bases unmatched: 20.

The table lists this clonotype with many counts. The chain uses TRBV7-9 and TRBJ1-3; D not certain. V was cut by 0 bases and J by 0 bases, with 6 bases left in between. The CDR3 is made up of 15 amino acids. CDR1 is SEHNR and CDR2 is FQNEAQ in the germline V gene (reference sequence). CDR3: CASSLASVSGNTIYF. The CDR3 DNA reads TGTGCCAGCAGCTTAGCGTCAGTCTCTGGAAACACCATATATTTT.